This TCR beta chain was sequenced for a study of OX40 agonist ivuxolimab in advanced cancers. CDR1 and CDR2 (germline): SGHAT, FQNNGV. This CDR3 is built from 16 residues. V was shortened by 6 bases and J by 4 bases, with 18 bases between the two germline ends. Sequenced by immunoSEQ multiplex PCR; TCRdb stores in-frame clones only, minus some. The repertoire holds around 77,000 clones, with over 75% as singletons. V is TRBV11-2 and J is TRBJ1-4, with a possible D match to TRBD1 (5 bases). The material sequenced was CD4+ or CD8+ T cells sorted from blood, taken in a trial of the OX40 agonist ivuxolimab. This TCR came from an adult with an advanced solid tumor such as melanoma, head and neck, liver or kidney cancer. The chain's CDR3 is CASSHLRGRNNEKLFF. The CDR3, as DNA: TGTGCCAGCAGTCATCTCCGGGGCAGGAATAATGAAAAACTGTTTTTT.